This T cell receptor beta chain is from a study of control samples from healthy donors and cancer patients. The germline CDR1 and CDR2 sequences are SGHTA and FQGNSA. The V and J ends lost 0 bases and 0 bases respectively, with 9 bases between them. The length of the CDR3 is 16 residues. Method: immunoSEQ multiplex PCR; TCRdb's copy keeps in-frame clones and lacks some. The sample holds about 230,000 clones, around 80% seen once. Material: PBMCs. The chain combines TRBV7-2 with TRBJ1-3; no firm D call. This TCR derives from a woman aged 55 to 70 with lung cancer. The CDR3 reads CASSLAGPLSGNTIYF. CDR3 DNA: TGTGCCAGCAGCTTAGCCGGGCCCCTCTCTGGAAACACCATATATTTT. The variable domain in full, with the rest retrieved from reference TRBV7-2 and TRBJ1-3, is GAGVSQSPSNKVTEKGKDVELRCDPISGHTALYWYRQSLGQGLEFLIYFQGNSAPDKSGLPSDRFSAERTGGSVSTLTIQRTQQEDSAVYLCASSLAGPLSGNTIYFGEGSWLTVV.